The 25 T cell receptor beta chains presented below share a single source sample, sequenced in a study of cytomegalovirus exposure and HLA in healthy donors. PCR involved 60 Vbeta and 13 Jbeta primers. Profiling relied on immunoSEQ multiplex PCR, and the TCRdb table lists in-frame clones only, not all of them. This table holds roughly 76,000 clones, more than 80% found once. The specimen was PBMCs. The receptors were sampled from a woman in her thirties in good health and CMV-seronegative.

The V call is TRBV19, the J call TRBJ1-1; the D is unclear. CDR1 and CDR2 (germline): LNHDA, SQIVND (reference sequence). The CDR3 totals 13 residues. Trimming pared 1 base from V and 4 bases from J, leaving 7 bases between. In nucleotides, the CDR3 is TGTGCCAGTAGTATAGGAGGTGGCACTGAAGCTTTCTTT. This encodes CASSIGGGTEAFF.

CDR3 sequence reads: CASSVDGTLDSPLHF. The CDR3 bases are TGTGCCAGCAGCGTAGATGGCACCCTGGATTCACCCCTCCACTTT. The chain carries TRBV9 and TRBJ1-6; D remains unclear. The germline gives CDR1 SGDLS, CDR2 YYNGEE. This CDR3 has 15 residues. V lost 0 bases to trimming and J lost 8 bases, with 12 bases between them. Supplemented by reference TRBV9 and TRBJ1-6, the full variable domain reads DSGVTQTPKHLITATGQRVTLRCSPRSGDLSVYWYQQSLDQGLQFLIQYYNGEERAKGNILERFSAQQFPDLHSELNLSSLELGDSALYFCASSVDGTLDSPLHFGNGTRLTVT.

This chain joins TRBV18 and TRBJ2-5; 15 nucleotides agree with TRBD2. Looked up from germline, CDR1 is KGHSH and CDR2 is LQKENI. The V segment lost 0 bases and the J segment 7 bases; nucleotides outside the gene matches: 3. CDR3 size: 16 residues. This CDR3 is CASSPPGTSGRWTQYF. The CDR3, as DNA: TGTGCCAGCTCACCACCTGGGACTAGCGGGAGGTGGACCCAGTACTTC.

J is TRBJ1-2 and V is TRBV19; 7 bases match TRBD1. V lost 7 bases, J lost 3 bases, and 11 bases stayed unmatched. CDR1 and CDR2 (germline): LNHDA, SQIVND (reference sequence). The CDR3 consists of 15 residues. The CDR3 region has the DNA TGTGCCAGTACCGATACTGACAGGGACCACTATGGCTACACCTTC. It is translated as CASTDTDRDHYGYTF.

In this sample, this clone turned up a few times. The rearrangement links TRBV5-1 to TRBJ1-4, with a weak D call TRBD1 (6 bases). V was shortened by 1 base and J by 6 bases, with 10 bases between the two germline ends. Looked up from germline, CDR1 is SGHRS and CDR2 is YFSETQ. The CDR3 extends over 14 amino acids. The CDR3 region is CASSLLQGDEKLFF. The DNA for the CDR3 is TGCGCCAGCAGCTTGTTACAGGGTGATGAAAAACTGTTTTTT.

This chain connects TRBV13 to TRBJ2-5; TRBD1 is a possible D gene (6 bases). The J call may be faulty, since TRBJ2-7 better matches the DNA end. Germline-derived CDR1 and CDR2 are PRHDT and FYEKMQ (reference sequence). The CDR3 is 14 residues long. The DNA for the CDR3 is TGTGCCAGCAGCTTCCTCACACAGGGCTTCGAGCAGTACTTC. Translation gives CASSFLTQGFEQYF.

DNA of the CDR3: TGTGCCAGCAGCACAACAGGGGGCACTGAAGCTTTCTTT. This translates into CASSTTGGTEAFF. J is TRBJ1-1 and V is TRBV11-2; 8 positions match TRBD1. The CDR3 has 13 amino acids. Germline CDR1 and CDR2: SGHAT and FQNNGV. With V trimmed by 5 bases and J by 4 bases, 3 bases remained unmatched.

The chain links TRBV10-3 to TRBJ2-7; tentative D call: TRBD2 (5 bases). Trimming took off 3 bases at V and 2 bases at J, with 11 bases between the two ends. CDR1 is ENHRY, CDR2 SYGVKD, per germline. The CDR3 has 14 amino acids. The CDR3 region has the DNA TGTGCCATCAGTGAAAAGGTCGGGGCCTACGAGCAGTACTTC. Protein sequence: CAISEKVGAYEQYF.

This clone was detected a few times. The rearrangement joins TRBV7-8 to TRBJ2-1; perhaps TRBD2 as D (6 bases). Germline CDR1 and CDR2: SGHVS and FQNEAQ. Trimming removed 2 bases from V and 8 bases from J, with 16 bases in between. The length of the CDR3 is 15 residues. CDR3: CASSLLAESGHEQFF. The CDR3 DNA reads as TGTGCCAGCAGCTTATTAGCGGAGTCCGGACATGAGCAGTTCTTC.

This chain joins TRBV14 and TRBJ2-1, with 7 positions matching TRBD2. This CDR3 has 16 residues. Germline V gene sequence: CDR1 SGHDN, CDR2 FVKESK. V was pared by 0 bases and J by 3 bases, with 5 bases of the junction left unmatched. In DNA form, the CDR3 reads TGTGCCAGCAGCCAAGAATGGCTAGCGGACTACAATGAGCAGTTCTTC. This sequence encodes CASSQEWLADYNEQFF.

This clone was recorded once. The V call is TRBV28, the J call TRBJ2-5, with 7 bases that match TRBD1. Germline trimming cut 3 bases from V and 7 bases from J; bases unmatched to any gene: 11. Germline assignment: CDR1 MDHEN and CDR2 SYDVKM. There are 15 residues in the CDR3. The CDR3 reads CASSFGDRAFPTQYF. The CDR3 bases are TGTGCCAGCAGTTTCGGTGACAGGGCTTTCCCGACCCAGTACTTC.

The rearrangement uses TRBV4-1 and TRBJ1-6; D gene ambiguous. Germline-derived CDR1 and CDR2 are MGHRA and YSYEKL. Trimming took 4 bases from V and 4 from J, leaving 14 bases between them. CDR3 length: 16 residues. The CDR3 reads CASSPPAVGYNSPLHF. CDR3 bases: TGCGCCAGCAGCCCCCCCGCGGTGGGTTATAATTCACCCCTCCACTTT.

This chain joins TRBV2 and TRBJ2-4; 13 bases match TRBD2. The CDR3 spans 15 residues. CDR1 is SNHLY, CDR2 FYNNEI, per germline. V was clipped by 8 bases and J by 7 bases; unmatched bases: 8. The CDR3 reads CASETSGRAENIQYF. The CDR3 bases are TGTGCCAGCGAAACTAGCGGGAGGGCCGAGAACATTCAGTACTTC.

This clone showed up just once. The V gene is TRBV11-3, the J gene TRBJ2-1; 7 bases line up with TRBD1. CDR1 and CDR2 from the germline V gene are SGHNT and YENEEA. Trimming at V came to 1 base and at J to 7 bases, leaving 7 bases not matched to a gene. This CDR3 region has 15 residues. The CDR3 here is CASSLVRQGWNEQFF. DNA for the CDR3: TGTGCCAGCAGCTTAGTGCGACAGGGTTGGAATGAGCAGTTCTTC.

CDR3 bases: TGTGCCAGCAGCTTAGTGGGACTACCCAATCCAGATACGCAGTATTTT. Protein: CASSLVGLPNPDTQYF. The gene calls are TRBV7-2 and TRBJ2-3; 7 nucleotides agree with TRBD2. The V segment lost 1 base and the J segment 4 bases; nucleotides outside the gene matches: 8. CDR1 and CDR2 from the germline V gene are SGHTA and FQGNSA. The CDR3 totals 16 residues.

The rearrangement uses TRBV18 and TRBJ2-3; a possible D gene is TRBD1 (5 bases). The CDR3 is 15 residues long. In germline, CDR1 is KGHSH, CDR2 LQKENI. Trimming removed 3 bases at V and 3 bases at J, with 13 bases between. CDR3 sequence (DNA): TGTGCCAGCTCACCTCAGGGTCAAGGGACAGATACGCAGTATTTT. This translates into CASSPQGQGTDTQYF.

This chain links TRBV7-2 with TRBJ1-3; weak D call: TRBD1 (5 bases). CDR3 size: 15 residues. V was pared by 2 bases and J by 4 bases, with 12 bases between. CDR1 is SGHTA, CDR2 FQGNSA, per germline. CDR3 nucleotide sequence: TGTGCCAGCAGCTTATTGGCAGGGCAGGGAAACACCATATATTTT. Protein: CASSLLAGQGNTIYF.

This clone is categorized as medium-sized. The CDR3 coding sequence is TGCGCCAGCAGCCCCCGACTAGCGGAGGTCCGGGACGAGCAGTACTTC. It encodes CASSPRLAEVRDEQYF. The chain joins TRBV5-1 to TRBJ2-7, with 9 positions matching TRBD2. This CDR3 contains 16 residues. Germline V gene sequence: CDR1 SGHRS, CDR2 YFSETQ. V shed 4 bases, J shed 5 bases, and the junction held 13 bases outside the gene matches.

The genes are TRBV10-3 and TRBJ2-7; 9 nucleotides match TRBD1. After removal of 6 bases from V and 3 bases from J, the junction contained 9 bases not matched to a gene. This CDR3 has 15 amino acids. Germline loops: CDR1 ENHRY, CDR2 SYGVKD. For the CDR3, the DNA is TGTGCCATCAGGAGGGTTAGGGGACAGGGCTACGAGCAGTACTTC. Amino acids: CAIRRVRGQGYEQYF.

In its sample, this clone was seen once. The genes are TRBV27 and TRBJ2-7, with 9 bases fitting TRBD2. CDR1 and CDR2 from the germline V gene are MNHEY and SMNVEV (reference sequence). V shed 5 bases, J shed 2 bases, and the junction held 13 bases outside the gene matches. The CDR3 runs to 17 residues. The CDR3 region has the DNA TGTGCCAGCAGTCCTCTTTCAGCGGGAGGTTCGGCCTACGAGCAGTACTTC. As protein: CASSPLSAGGSAYEQYF.

The V and J genes are TRBV6-4 and TRBJ1-5; a possible D gene is TRBD1 (6 bases). This CDR3 contains 15 residues. V lost 6 bases and J lost 5, with 17 bases in between. The germline CDR1 and CDR2 sequences are MRHNA and SNTAGT. The CDR3 sequence is CASRRFRDTHQPQHF. The CDR3 DNA sequence: TGTGCCAGCAGAAGATTCCGGGACACCCATCAGCCCCAGCATTTT.

V gene TRBV29-1 combines with J gene TRBJ2-7; tentative D call: TRBD1 (6 bases). Trimming left V 6 bases short and J 5 bases short, with 17 bases between. The CDR3 is 13 amino acids. Germline V gene sequence: CDR1 SQVTM, CDR2 ANQGSEA. In DNA form, the CDR3 reads TGCAGCGTCATACAGGGCCGCCTTAACGAGCAGTACTTC. Encoded protein: CSVIQGRLNEQYF.

This chain joins TRBV4-2 and TRBJ1-2; 12 positions agree with TRBD1. The germline gives CDR1 LGHNA, CDR2 YNFKEQ. V lost 4 bases to trimming and J lost 5 bases; unmatched junction nucleotides: 5. The length of the CDR3 is 15 residues. CDR3 in DNA: TGTGCCAGCAGCCCACCGGGACAGGGGGCTTATGGCTACACCTTC. Its translation is CASSPPGQGAYGYTF.

The CDR3 here is CASSSGGQPQHF. CDR3 DNA sequence: TGTGCCAGCAGTTCAGGGGGGCAGCCCCAGCATTTT. The V gene is TRBV6-1, the J gene TRBJ1-5; TRBD1 matches 7 bases. CDR1 and CDR2 (germline): MNHNS, SASEGT. The junction had 2 bases not matched to a gene; V was cut back by 5 bases and J by 7 bases. The CDR3 is 12 amino acids.

V usage is TRBV9 and J usage is TRBJ2-5; 11 bases match TRBD1. The CDR3 totals 16 residues. V dropped 3 bases and J dropped 5; count of bases not matched to a gene: 9. Germline loops: CDR1 SGDLS, CDR2 YYNGEE. The CDR3 DNA reads as TGTGCCAGCAGCGCAGGACAGGGGGCGCGGATCGAGACCCAGTACTTC. Translated, it gives CASSAGQGARIETQYF.